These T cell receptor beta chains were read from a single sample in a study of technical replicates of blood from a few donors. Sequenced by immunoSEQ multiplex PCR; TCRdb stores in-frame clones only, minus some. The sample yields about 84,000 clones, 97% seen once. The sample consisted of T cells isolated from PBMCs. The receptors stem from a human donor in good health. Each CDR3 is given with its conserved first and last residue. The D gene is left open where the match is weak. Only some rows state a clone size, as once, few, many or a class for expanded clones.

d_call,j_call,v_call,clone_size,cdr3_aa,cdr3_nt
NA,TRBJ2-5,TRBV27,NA,CASSLEGVDGTQYF,TGTGCCAGCAGCCTAGAGGGGGTCGACGGGACCCAGTACTTC
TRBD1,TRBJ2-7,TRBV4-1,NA,CASSQVGDRTYEQYF,TGCGCCAGCAGCCAAGTTGGGGACAGAACCTACGAGCAGTACTTC
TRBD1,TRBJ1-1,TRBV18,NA,CASSPDRANTEAFF,TGTGCCAGCTCACCCGACAGGGCGAACACTGAAGCTTTCTTT
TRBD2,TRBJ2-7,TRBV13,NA,CASSSGGGYEQYF,TGTGCCAGCAGCTCGGGAGGGGGGTACGAGCAGTACTTC
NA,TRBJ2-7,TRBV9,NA,CASSVGGTSSYEQYF,TGTGCCAGCAGCGTAGGAGGGACAAGCTCCTACGAGCAGTACTTC
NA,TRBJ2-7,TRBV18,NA,CASSPLLVNGTYEQYF,TGTGCCAGCTCACCCCTTCTGGTTAACGGTACCTACGAGCAGTACTTC
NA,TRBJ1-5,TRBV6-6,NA,CASSYRERNQPQHF,TGTGCCAGCAGTTACCGGGAACGCAATCAGCCCCAGCATTTT
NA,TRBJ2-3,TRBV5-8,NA,CASSLGWPGTDTQYF,TGTGCCAGCAGCTTGGGGTGGCCCGGGACAGATACGCAGTATTTT
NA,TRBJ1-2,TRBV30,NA,CAWSVPRTGYTF,TGTGCCTGGAGTGTACCTCGGACAGGCTACACCTTC
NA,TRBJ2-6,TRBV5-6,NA,CASSPRGGANVLTF,TGTGCCAGCAGCCCTAGAGGTGGGGCCAACGTCCTGACTTTC
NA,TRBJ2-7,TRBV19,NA,CASRLAGNSYEQYF,TGTGCCAGTAGGTTGGCAGGGAATTCCTACGAGCAGTACTTC
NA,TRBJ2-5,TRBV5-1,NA,CASSSLQETQYF,TGCGCCAGCAGCTCGTTACAAGAGACCCAGTACTTC
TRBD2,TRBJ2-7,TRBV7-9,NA,CASSGGRGTRETYEQYF,TGTGCCAGCAGCGGGGGGAGAGGGACTAGGGAAACCTACGAGCAGTACTTC
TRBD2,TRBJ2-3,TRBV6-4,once,CAGRLAGVGGVPDTQYF,TGTGCCGGAAGACTAGCGGGAGTGGGAGGTGTACCGGATACGCAGTATTTT
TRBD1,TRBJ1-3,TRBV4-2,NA,CASSQGLGQVYTIYF,TGTGCCAGCAGCCAAGGATTAGGACAGGTGTACACCATATATTTT
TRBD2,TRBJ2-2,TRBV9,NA,CASSGTSGSGTGELFF,TGTGCCAGCAGCGGTACTAGCGGGAGCGGCACCGGGGAGCTGTTTTTT
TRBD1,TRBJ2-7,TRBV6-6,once,CASKDRTAYEQYF,TGTGCCAGCAAGGACAGGACGGCCTACGAGCAGTACTTC
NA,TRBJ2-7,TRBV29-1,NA,CSVSVPSYEQYF,TGCAGCGTTTCCGTCCCCTCCTACGAGCAGTACTTC
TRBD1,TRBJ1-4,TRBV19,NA,CASSLRQGANEKLFF,TGTGCCAGTAGCCTCAGACAGGGCGCAAATGAAAAACTGTTTTTT
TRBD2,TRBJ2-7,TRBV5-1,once,CASRPPSGNLSYEQYF,TGCGCCAGCAGACCGCCTAGCGGTAACCTATCCTACGAGCAGTACTTC
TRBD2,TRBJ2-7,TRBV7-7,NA,CASSLLAGESYEQYF,TGTGCCAGCAGCCTACTAGCGGGAGAGTCCTACGAGCAGTACTTC
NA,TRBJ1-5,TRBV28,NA,CASSFRQANQPQHF,TGTGCCAGCAGTTTTCGGCAGGCAAATCAGCCCCAGCATTTT
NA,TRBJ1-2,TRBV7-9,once,CASSATGNGYTF,TGTGCCAGCAGCGCCACAGGTAATGGCTACACCTTC
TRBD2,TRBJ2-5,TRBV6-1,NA,CASTLGGGAETQYF,TGTGCCAGCACCCTCGGGGGAGGGGCAGAGACCCAGTACTTC
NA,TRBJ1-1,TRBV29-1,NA,CSASAGTNTEAFF,TGCAGCGCCTCAGCAGGTACTAACACTGAAGCTTTCTTT
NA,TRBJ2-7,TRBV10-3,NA,CAISESSQEAMDCEQYF,TGTGCCATCAGTGAGTCTTCACAGGAAGCGATGGATTGCGAGCAGTACTTC
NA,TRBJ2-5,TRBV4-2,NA,CASSQRERPGETQYF,TGTGCCAGCAGCCAACGTGAGCGTCCGGGGGAGACCCAGTACTTC
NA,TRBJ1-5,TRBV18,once,CASSLGGSGYSQPQHF,TGTGCCAGCTCCCTCGGGGGTAGTGGCTATAGTCAGCCCCAGCATTTT
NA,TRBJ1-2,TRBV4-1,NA,CASSHDGGVYGYTF,TGCGCCAGCAGCCATGATGGAGGTGTCTATGGCTACACCTTC
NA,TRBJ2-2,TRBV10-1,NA,CASSEARTTGELFF,TGCGCCAGCAGTGAGGCCCGGACAACCGGGGAGCTGTTTTTT
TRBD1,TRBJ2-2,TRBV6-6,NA,CASRKRTGGYTGELFF,TGTGCCAGCAGGAAAAGGACAGGGGGTTACACCGGGGAGCTGTTTTTT
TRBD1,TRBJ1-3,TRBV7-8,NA,CASSLGVGRGFGNTIYF,TGTGCCAGCAGCTTAGGAGTCGGCAGGGGGTTTGGAAACACCATATATTTT
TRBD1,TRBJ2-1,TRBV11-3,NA,CASSSGQGHANEQFF,TGTGCCAGCAGCTCGGGACAGGGACATGCCAATGAGCAGTTCTTC
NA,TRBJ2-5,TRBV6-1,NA,CASSEFFETQYF,TGTGCCAGCAGTGAATTCTTCGAGACCCAGTACTTC
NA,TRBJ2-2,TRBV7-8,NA,CASSLIRGSTGELFF,TGTGCCAGCAGCCTTATCAGGGGTAGCACCGGGGAGCTGTTTTTT
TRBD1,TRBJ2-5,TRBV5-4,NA,CASSPGQGQGYQETQYF,TGTGCCAGCAGCCCTGGACAGGGCCAGGGGTACCAAGAGACCCAGTACTTC
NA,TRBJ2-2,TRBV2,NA,CASRGAGEATGELFF,TGTGCCAGCAGGGGGGCGGGAGAGGCCACCGGGGAGCTGTTTTTT
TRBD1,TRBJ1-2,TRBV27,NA,CASSLGGQLYGYTF,TGTGCCAGCAGTTTAGGGGGACAGCTCTATGGCTACACCTTC
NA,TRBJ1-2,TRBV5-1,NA,CASSPWTATNYGYTF,TGCGCCAGCAGCCCCTGGACAGCCACTAACTATGGCTACACCTTC
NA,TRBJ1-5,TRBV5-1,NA,CASSLSGSNQPQHF,TGCGCCAGCAGCTTGTCGGGGAGCAATCAGCCCCAGCATTTT
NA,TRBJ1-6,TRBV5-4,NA,CASSLETHRNSPLHF,TGTGCCAGCAGCTTGGAGACTCACCGAAATTCACCCCTCCACTTT
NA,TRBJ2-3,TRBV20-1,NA,CSASLDTQYF,TGCAGTGCTAGCCTAGATACGCAGTATTTT
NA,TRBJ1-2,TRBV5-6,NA,CASSLVRNYGYTF,TGTGCCAGCAGCTTGGTCAGAAACTATGGCTACACCTTC
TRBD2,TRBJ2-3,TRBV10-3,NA,CAISESLVAGGPDTQYF,TGTGCCATCAGTGAGTCGCTGGTAGCGGGAGGGCCAGATACGCAGTATTTT
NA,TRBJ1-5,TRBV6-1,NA,CASSGDSSVGQPQHF,TGTGCCAGCAGCGGGGACTCCTCGGTGGGTCAGCCCCAGCATTTT
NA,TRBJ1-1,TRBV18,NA,CASSPQTLSGNLNTEAFF,TGTGCCAGCTCACCCCAGACCCTATCCGGGAACTTGAACACTGAAGCTTTCTTT